This T cell receptor beta chain stems from a study of CD8 T cells in ankylosing spondylitis. Study observations and caveats: Apparently characteristic of ankylosing spondylitis blood was a TCR beta motif (about 8 highly homologous variants). There were earlier reports of some motif variants in reactive arthritis synovial fluid and blood. The disease-linked clones had a CD8+ phenotype and low blood frequencies. Reported data indicate significant enrichment of disease-linked clones within matched ankylosing spondylitis synovial fluid.

CDR3 size: 13 residues. The germline CDR1 and CDR2 sequences are SGHRS and YFSETQ. The germline V and J ends were trimmed by 4 bases and 3 bases, with 11 bases remaining between them. This clonotype was seen a handful of times. The antigen remains unidentified. TCRdb redid the calling of the 5' RACE reads with MiXCR, one entry per CDR3 protein. This sample yields approximately 250,000 distinct CDR3 sequences, of which more than 20% are seen a single time; 0.6% to 0.75% belongs to the top ten. The chain carries TRBV5-1 and TRBJ2-7; weak D call: TRBD2 (5 bases). The sequencing input was blood, either unsorted or a sorted T cell fraction (not recorded which). The TCR originated in a male donor with ankylosing spondylitis or in good health (not recorded which). CDR3 sequence reads: CASSNGEIYEQYF. DNA of the CDR3: TGCGCCAGCAGCAACGGGGAAATCTACGAGCAGTACTTC.